This TCR beta chain was recorded in a study of molecular identifiers for immune sequencing clone quantification. One entry per CDR3 protein results from TCRdb running MiXCR on the PCR reads. The table has 97,000 or so distinct CDR3 sequences, approximately 24% seen once. The table lists this clonotype with many counts. The ends lost 4 bases at V and 6 bases at J; junction bases unmatched: 3. The CDR3 length is 13 residues. Germline values: CDR1 SGHRS, CDR2 YFSETQ. V usage is TRBV5-1 and J usage is TRBJ1-1, with TRBD1 matching 10 bases. This sequence originates from a human donor in good health. Some libraries in this study had Jurkat cell RNA spiked in. Source material: naive CD8+ T cells from blood, with Jurkat cell RNA spiked in. Subset indicated: FACS-sorted CD8+CD4-CCR7+CD45RA+ naive T cells. The CDR3 region is CASSVDRGAEAFF. CDR3 DNA: TGCGCCAGCAGCGTGGACAGGGGGGCTGAAGCTTTCTTT.